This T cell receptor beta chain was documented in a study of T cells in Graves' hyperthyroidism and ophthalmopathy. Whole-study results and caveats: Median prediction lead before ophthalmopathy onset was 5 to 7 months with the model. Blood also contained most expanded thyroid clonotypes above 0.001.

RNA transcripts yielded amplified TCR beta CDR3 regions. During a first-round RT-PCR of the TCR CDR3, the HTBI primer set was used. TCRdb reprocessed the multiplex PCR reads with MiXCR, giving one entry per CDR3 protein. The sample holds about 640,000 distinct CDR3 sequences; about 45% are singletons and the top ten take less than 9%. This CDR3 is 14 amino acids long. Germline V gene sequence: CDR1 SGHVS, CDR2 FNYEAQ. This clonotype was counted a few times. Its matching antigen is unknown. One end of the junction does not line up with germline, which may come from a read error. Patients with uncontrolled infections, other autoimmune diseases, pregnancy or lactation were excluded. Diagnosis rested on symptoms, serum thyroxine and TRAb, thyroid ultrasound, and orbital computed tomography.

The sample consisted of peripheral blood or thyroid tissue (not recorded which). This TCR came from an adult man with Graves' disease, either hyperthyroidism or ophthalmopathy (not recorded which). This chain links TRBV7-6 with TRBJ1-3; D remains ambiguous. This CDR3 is CASSIARAGNTIYF. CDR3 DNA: TGTGCCAGCAGCATAGCCCGAGCCGGAAACACCATATATTTT.